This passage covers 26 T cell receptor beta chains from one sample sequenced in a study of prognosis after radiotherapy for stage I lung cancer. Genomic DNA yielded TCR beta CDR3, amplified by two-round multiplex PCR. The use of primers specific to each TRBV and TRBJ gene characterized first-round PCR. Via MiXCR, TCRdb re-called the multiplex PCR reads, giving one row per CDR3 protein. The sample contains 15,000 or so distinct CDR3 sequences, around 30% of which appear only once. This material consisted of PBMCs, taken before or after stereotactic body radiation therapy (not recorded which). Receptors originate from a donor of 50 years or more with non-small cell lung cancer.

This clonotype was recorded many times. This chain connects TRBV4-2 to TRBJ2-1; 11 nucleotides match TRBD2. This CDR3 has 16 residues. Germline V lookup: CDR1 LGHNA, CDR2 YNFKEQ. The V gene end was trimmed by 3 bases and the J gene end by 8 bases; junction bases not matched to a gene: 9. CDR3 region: CASSHPTSGSFHEQFF. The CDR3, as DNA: TGTGCCAGCAGCCACCCAACTAGCGGGAGTTTCCATGAGCAGTTCTTC.

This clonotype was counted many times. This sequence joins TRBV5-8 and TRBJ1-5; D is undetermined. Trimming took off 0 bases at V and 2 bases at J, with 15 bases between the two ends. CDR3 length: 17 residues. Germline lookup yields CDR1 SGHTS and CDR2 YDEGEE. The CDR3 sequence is CASSLANSGVGNQPQHF. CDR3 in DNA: TGTGCCAGCAGCTTGGCCAACAGCGGGGTCGGCAATCAGCCCCAGCATTTT.

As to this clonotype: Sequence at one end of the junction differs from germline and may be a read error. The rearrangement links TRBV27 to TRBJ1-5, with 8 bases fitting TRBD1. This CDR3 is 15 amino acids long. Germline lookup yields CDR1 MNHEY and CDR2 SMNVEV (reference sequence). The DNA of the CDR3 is TGTGCCAACAGCGGACAGGGTTTGGGCAATCAGTCCCAGCATTTT. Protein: CANSGQGLGNQSQHF.

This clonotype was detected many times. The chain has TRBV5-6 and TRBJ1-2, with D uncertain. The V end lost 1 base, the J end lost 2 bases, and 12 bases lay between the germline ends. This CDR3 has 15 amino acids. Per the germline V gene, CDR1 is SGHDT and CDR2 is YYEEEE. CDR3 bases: TGTGCCAGCAGCTTGTCGGTGTTAGGGAACTATGGCTACACCTTC. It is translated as CASSLSVLGNYGYTF.

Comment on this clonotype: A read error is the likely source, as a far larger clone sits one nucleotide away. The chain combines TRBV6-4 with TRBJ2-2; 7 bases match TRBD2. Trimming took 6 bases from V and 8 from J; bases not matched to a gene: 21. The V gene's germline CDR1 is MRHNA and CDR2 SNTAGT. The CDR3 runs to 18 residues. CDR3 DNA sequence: TGTGCCAGCAGCAGAACTATCGGGAGGAGGGGAGCGAGTGGGGAGCTGTTTTTT. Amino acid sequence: CASSRTIGRRGASGELFF.

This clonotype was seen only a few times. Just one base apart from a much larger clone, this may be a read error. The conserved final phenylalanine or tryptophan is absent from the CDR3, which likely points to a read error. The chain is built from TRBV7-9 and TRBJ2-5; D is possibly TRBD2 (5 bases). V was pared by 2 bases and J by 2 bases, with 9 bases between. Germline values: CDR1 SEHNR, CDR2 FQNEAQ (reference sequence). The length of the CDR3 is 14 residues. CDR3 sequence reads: CASSLYEGQETQYL. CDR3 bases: TGTGCCAGCAGCTTATATGAGGGACAAGAGACCCAGTACCTC.

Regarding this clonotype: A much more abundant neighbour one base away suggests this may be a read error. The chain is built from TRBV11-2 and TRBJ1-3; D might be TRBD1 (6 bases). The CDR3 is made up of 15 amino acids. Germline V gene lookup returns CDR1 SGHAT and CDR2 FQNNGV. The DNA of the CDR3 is TGTACCAGCAGCAGACAGGTCGAAATTGAAAACACCATATATTTT. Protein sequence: CTSSRQVEIENTIYF.

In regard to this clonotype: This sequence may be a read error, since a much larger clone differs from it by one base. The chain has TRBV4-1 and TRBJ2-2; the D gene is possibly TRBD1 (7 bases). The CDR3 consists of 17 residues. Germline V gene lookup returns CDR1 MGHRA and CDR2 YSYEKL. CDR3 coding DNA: TGCGCCAGCAGCCAAGCCGCAGGGGGGAGCAGCACCGGGGAGCTGTCTTTT. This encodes CASSQAAGGSSTGELSF.

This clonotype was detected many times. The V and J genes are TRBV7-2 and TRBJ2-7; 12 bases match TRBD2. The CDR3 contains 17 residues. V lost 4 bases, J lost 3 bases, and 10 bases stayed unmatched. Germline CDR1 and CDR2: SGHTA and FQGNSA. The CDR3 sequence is CASSSDAGLAGSYEQYF. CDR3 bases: TGTGCCAGCAGCTCCGATGCGGGACTAGCGGGTAGCTACGAGCAGTACTTC.

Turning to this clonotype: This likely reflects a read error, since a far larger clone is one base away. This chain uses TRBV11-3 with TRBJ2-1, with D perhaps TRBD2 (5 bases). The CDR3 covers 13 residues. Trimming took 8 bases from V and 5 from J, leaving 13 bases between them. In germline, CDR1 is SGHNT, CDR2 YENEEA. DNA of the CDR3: TGTGCCAGCGCTCCCGGGGTGAACAATGAGCAGTTCTTC. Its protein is CASAPGVNNEQFF.

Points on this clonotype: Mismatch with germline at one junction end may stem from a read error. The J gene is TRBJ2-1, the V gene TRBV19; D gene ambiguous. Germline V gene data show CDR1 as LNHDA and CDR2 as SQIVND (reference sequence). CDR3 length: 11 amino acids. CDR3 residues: CSSSIGSEQFF. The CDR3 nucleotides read TGTTCCAGTAGTATAGGAAGTGAGCAGTTCTTC.

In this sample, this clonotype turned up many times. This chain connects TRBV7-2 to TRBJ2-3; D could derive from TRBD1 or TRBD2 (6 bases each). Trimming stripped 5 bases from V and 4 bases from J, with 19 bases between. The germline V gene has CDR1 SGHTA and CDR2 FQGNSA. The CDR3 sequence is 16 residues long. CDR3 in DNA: TGTGCCAGCAGCAGGCGGGCAAAGGGGGGCCCAGATACGCAGTATTTT. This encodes CASSRRAKGGPDTQYF.

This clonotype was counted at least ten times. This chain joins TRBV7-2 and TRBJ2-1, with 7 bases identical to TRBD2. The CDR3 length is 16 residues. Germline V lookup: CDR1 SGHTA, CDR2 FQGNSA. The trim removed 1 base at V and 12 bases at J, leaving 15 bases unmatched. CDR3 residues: CASSLVGSGRARGQFF. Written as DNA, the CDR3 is TGTGCCAGCAGCTTAGTTGGGTCAGGGAGGGCTCGGGGGCAGTTCTTC.

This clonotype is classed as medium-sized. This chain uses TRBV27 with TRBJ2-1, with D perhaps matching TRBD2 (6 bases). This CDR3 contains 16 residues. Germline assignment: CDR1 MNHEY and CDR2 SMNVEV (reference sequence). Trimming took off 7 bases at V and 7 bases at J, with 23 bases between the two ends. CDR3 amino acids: CASNTVIAGMRNEQFF. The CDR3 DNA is TGTGCCAGCAATACCGTTATTGCGGGGATGAGGAATGAGCAGTTCTTC.

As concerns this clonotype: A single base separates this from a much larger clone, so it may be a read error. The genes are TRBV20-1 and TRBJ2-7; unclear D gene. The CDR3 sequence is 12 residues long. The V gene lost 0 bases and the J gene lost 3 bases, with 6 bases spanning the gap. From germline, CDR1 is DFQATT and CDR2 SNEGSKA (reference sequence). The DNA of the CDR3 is TGCAGTGCTAGAGATCCCCACTACGAGCAGTACTTC. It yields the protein CSARDPHYEQYF.

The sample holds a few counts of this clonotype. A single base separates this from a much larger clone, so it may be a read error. This CDR3 is CAGSGTPGLAGAETQYF. Written as DNA, the CDR3 is TGTGCCGGCAGTGGCACCCCGGGACTAGCGGGAGCCGAGACCCAGTACTTC. This chain uses TRBV6-1 with TRBJ2-5; 14 bases match TRBD2. CDR3 length: 17 amino acids. Germline CDR1 is MNHNS and CDR2 is SASEGT.

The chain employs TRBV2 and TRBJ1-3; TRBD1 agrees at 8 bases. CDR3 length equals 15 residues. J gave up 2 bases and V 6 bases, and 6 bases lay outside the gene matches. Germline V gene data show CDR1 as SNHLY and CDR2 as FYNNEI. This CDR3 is CASSHGTGTGNTIYF. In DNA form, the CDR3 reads TGTGCCAGCAGCCACGGGACAGGCACTGGAAACACCATATATTTT. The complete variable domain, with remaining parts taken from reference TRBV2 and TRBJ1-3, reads EPEVTQTPSHQVTQMGQEVILRCVPISNHLYFYWYRQILGQKVEFLVSFYNNEISEKSEIFDDQFSVERPDGSNFTLKIRSTKLEDSAMYFCASSHGTGTGNTIYFGEGSWLTVV.

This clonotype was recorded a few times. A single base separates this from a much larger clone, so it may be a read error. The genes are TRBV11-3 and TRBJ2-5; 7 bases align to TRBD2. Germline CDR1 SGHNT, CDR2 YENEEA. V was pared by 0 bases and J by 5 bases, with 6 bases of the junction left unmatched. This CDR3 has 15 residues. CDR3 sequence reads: CASSLEFREAETQYF. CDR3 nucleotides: TGTGCCAGCAGCTTAGAGTTTCGGGAGGCGGAGACCCAGTACTTC.

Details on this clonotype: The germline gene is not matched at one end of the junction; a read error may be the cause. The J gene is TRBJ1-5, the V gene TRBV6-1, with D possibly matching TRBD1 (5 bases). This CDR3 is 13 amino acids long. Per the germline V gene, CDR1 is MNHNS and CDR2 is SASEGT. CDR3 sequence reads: CDSTGGVEQPQHF. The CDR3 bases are TGTGACAGCACGGGGGGTGTGGAGCAGCCCCAGCATTTT.

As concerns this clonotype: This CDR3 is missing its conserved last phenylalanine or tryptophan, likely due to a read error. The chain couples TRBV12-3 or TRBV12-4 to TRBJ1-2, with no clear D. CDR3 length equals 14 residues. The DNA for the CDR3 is TGTGCCAGCAGTTTTGCAGCAGCTAACCATGGCTACACCTTA. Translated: CASSFAAANHGYTL.

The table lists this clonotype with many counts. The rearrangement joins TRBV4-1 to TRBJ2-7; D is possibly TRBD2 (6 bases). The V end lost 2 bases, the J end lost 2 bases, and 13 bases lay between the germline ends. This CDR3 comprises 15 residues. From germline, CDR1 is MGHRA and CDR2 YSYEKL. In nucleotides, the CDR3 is TGCGCCAGCAGCCAAATCCTAGCGACCACCTACGAGCAGTACTTC. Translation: CASSQILATTYEQYF.

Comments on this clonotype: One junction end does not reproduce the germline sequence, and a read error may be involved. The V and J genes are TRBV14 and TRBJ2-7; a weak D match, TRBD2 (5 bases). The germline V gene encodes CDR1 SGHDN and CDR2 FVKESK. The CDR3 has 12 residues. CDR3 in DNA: TGTGCCAGAGGGAGAGAACACTACGAGAAGTACTTC. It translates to CARGREHYEKYF.

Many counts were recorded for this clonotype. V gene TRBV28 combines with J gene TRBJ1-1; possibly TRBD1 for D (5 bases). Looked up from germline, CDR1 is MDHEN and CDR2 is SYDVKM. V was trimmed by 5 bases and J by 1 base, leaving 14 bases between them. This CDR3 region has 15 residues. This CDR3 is CASSPRGRENTEAFF. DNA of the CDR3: TGTGCCAGCAGTCCCCGTGGCAGGGAGAACACTGAAGCTTTCTTT.

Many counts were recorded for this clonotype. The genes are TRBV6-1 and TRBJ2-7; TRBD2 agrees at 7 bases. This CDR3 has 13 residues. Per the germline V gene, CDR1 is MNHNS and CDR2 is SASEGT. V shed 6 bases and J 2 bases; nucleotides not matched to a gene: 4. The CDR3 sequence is CASSRSGAYEQYF. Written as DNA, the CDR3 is TGTGCCAGCAGCCGAAGCGGGGCCTACGAGCAGTACTTC.

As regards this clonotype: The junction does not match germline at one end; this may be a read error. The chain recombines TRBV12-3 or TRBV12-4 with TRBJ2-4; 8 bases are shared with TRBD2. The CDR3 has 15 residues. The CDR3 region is CASSPAGDGVRRLFF. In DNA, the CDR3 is TGTGCCAGCAGCCCAGCGGGAGACGGGGTAAGGCGGCTGTTCTTC.

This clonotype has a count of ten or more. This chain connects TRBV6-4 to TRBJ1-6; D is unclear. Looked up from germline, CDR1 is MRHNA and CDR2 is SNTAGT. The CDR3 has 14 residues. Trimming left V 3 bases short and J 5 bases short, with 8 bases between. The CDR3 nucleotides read TGTGCCAGCAGTGAGAACAGTCATAATTCACCCCTCCACTTT. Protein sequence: CASSENSHNSPLHF.